The T cell receptor (beta chain) under discussion was sequenced for a study of blood T cells in healthy people across ages. The CDR3 is 16 amino acids. The V gene lost 4 bases and the J gene lost 1 base, with 13 bases spanning the gap. Germline V CDR1 and CDR2: SGHAT, FQNNGV. Per sample, extraction of total RNA gave at least 5 micrograms in every case. Using a J-beta primer mix together with a sample-barcoded 5' primer, a second PCR was run for roughly 7 to 12 cycles. TCRdb called the 5' RACE reads again in MiXCR, with one record for every CDR3 protein. Of about 1 million distinct CDR3 sequences in the sample, 45% were seen once.

Sample: blood. J is TRBJ2-2 and V is TRBV11-2; D unresolved. The receptor was derived from a woman in her fifties or sixties in good health. Here the CDR3 reads CASSWMVNLNTGELFF. DNA for the CDR3: TGTGCCAGCAGCTGGATGGTAAACTTGAACACCGGGGAGCTGTTTTTT.